There are a few counts of the clone carrying this T cell receptor (beta chain). From germline, CDR1 is SGHDN and CDR2 FVKESK. The J segment lost 8 bases and the V segment lost 5 bases, leaving 10 bases of the junction unmatched. The CDR3 contains 14 residues. Clinicians diagnosed patients from clinical symptoms, serum thyroxine and TRAb, thyroid ultrasound and orbital computed tomography. The PBMCs had their origin in approximately 10 ml of fresh peripheral blood. The data stem from a study of T cells in Graves' hyperthyroidism and ophthalmopathy. TCR beta CDR3 regions were amplified from RNA transcripts. The HTBI primer set served for first-round RT-PCR of the TCR CDR3. TCRdb ran MiXCR on the multiplex PCR reads and lists one entry per CDR3 protein. Of about 740,000 distinct CDR3 sequences listed, 12% to 15% are singletons.

This receptor was taken from a young woman with Graves' hyperthyroidism. Sequenced input: blood. The rearrangement joins TRBV14 to TRBJ2-7; 9 bases map to TRBD1. The CDR3 region is CASSEWDRVVKQYF. The CDR3, as DNA: TGTGCCAGCAGCGAATGGGACAGGGTTGTTAAGCAGTACTTC.